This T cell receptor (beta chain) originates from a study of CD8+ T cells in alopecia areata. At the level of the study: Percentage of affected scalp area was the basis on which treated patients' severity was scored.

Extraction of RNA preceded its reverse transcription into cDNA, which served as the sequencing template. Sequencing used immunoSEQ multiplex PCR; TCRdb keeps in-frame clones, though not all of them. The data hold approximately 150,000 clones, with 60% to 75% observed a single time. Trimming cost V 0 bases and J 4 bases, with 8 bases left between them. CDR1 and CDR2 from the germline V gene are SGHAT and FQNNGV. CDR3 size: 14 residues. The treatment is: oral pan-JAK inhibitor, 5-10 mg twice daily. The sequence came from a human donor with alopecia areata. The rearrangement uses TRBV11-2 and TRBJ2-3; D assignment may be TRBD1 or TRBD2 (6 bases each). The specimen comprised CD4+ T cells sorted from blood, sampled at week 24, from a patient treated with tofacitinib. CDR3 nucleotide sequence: TGTGCCAGCAGCTTAGATCGGGGGCCAGATACGCAGTATTTT. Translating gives CASSLDRGPDTQYF. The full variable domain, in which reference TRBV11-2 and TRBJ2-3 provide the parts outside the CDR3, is EAGVAQSPRYKIIEKRQSVAFWCNPISGHATLYWYQQILGQGPKLLIQFQNNGVVDDSQLPKDRFSAERLKGVDSTLKIQPAKLEDSAVYLCASSLDRGPDTQYFGPGTRLTVL.